The rows below give T cell receptor beta chains drawn from one sample of a study of regulatory T cells in long-lasting Graves disease. TCRdb re-derived calls from the multiplex PCR reads in MiXCR, one entry per CDR3 protein. Of approximately 360,000 distinct CDR3 sequences detected, approximately 12% appear once; the ten largest clones hold over 15%. The sample was also linked to a second study, of T cells in Graves' hyperthyroidism and ophthalmopathy.

This sample comprised peripheral blood mononuclear cells (PBMCs), obtained at new diagnosis, from a patient treated with antithyroid drugs. The source is a young woman with Graves disease. The CDR3 runs from the conserved cysteine through the conserved F or W. D genes are given only for firm matches. The size entry is marked missing in some rows and otherwise reads once, few, many or a size class.

cdr3_length: 13
d_call: NA
clone_size: NA
v_call: TRBV10-1
j_call: TRBJ2-3
cdr3_nt: TGCGCCAGCAGTGAAAGGGGTACAGATACGCAGTATTTT
cdr3_aa: CASSERGTDTQYF

cdr3_length: 15
d_call: NA
clone_size: many
v_call: TRBV11-2
j_call: TRBJ1-1
cdr3_nt: TGTGCCAGCAGCTTATGGGACGGGGGGGACACTGAAGCTTTCTTT
cdr3_aa: CASSLWDGGDTEAFF

cdr3_length: 16
d_call: NA
clone_size: NA
v_call: TRBV18
j_call: TRBJ2-1
cdr3_nt: TGTGCCAGCTCACCCGGGAAATTATTTGTGGACAATGAGCAGTTCTTC
cdr3_aa: CASSPGKLFVDNEQFF

cdr3_length: 16
d_call: NA
clone_size: many
v_call: TRBV12-3/TRBV12-4
j_call: TRBJ1-5
cdr3_nt: TGTGCCAGCAGTTTATTCAGGACAGCCTACAATCAGCCCCAGCATTTT
cdr3_aa: CASSLFRTAYNQPQHF

cdr3_length: 15
d_call: TRBD1
clone_size: many
v_call: TRBV19
j_call: TRBJ1-1
cdr3_nt: TGTGCCAGTATGTTACTTACAGGGGGGAGGACTGAAGCTTTCTTT
cdr3_aa: CASMLLTGGRTEAFF

cdr3_length: 17
d_call: TRBD1
clone_size: many
v_call: TRBV12-3/TRBV12-4
j_call: TRBJ2-1
cdr3_nt: TGTGCCAGCAGTTCCCTGTGGGGACAGATCGAAAAGAATGAGCAGTTCTTC
cdr3_aa: CASSSLWGQIEKNEQFF

cdr3_length: 15
d_call: NA
clone_size: many
v_call: TRBV18
j_call: TRBJ2-6
cdr3_nt: TGTGCCAGCTCGTTCTCAGGGGCTGGGGCCAACGTCCTGACTTTC
cdr3_aa: CASSFSGAGANVLTF

cdr3_length: 13
d_call: NA
clone_size: many
v_call: TRBV7-9
j_call: TRBJ1-5
cdr3_nt: TGTGCCAGCAGCTTAGCAGCCAATCAGCCCCAGCATTTT
cdr3_aa: CASSLAANQPQHF

cdr3_length: 17
d_call: NA
clone_size: NA
v_call: TRBV12-3/TRBV12-4
j_call: TRBJ2-5
cdr3_nt: TGTGCCAGCAGTACAGACTCCGATTTTAGGGGGATAGAGACCCAGTACTTC
cdr3_aa: CASSTDSDFRGIETQYF

cdr3_length: 16
d_call: TRBD2
clone_size: many
v_call: TRBV7-2
j_call: TRBJ2-3
cdr3_nt: TGTGCCAGCAGCTTAGGAGGTAGCGGGAGAGCAGATACGCAGTATTTT
cdr3_aa: CASSLGGSGRADTQYF

cdr3_length: 14
d_call: TRBD1
clone_size: few
v_call: TRBV20-1
j_call: TRBJ1-5
cdr3_nt: TGCAGTGTCAGAGCTGGGGACAGTAATCAGCCCCAGCATTTT
cdr3_aa: CSVRAGDSNQPQHF

cdr3_length: 16
d_call: NA
clone_size: many
v_call: TRBV11-2
j_call: TRBJ1-5
cdr3_nt: TGTGCCAGCAGCGCTAGGGCAGGTGGGGGCGATCAGCCCCAGCATTTT
cdr3_aa: CASSARAGGGDQPQHF

cdr3_length: 17
d_call: NA
clone_size: many
v_call: TRBV24-1
j_call: TRBJ1-5
cdr3_nt: TGTGCCACCAGGCCGGGACGCCTAAGAGGAAGCAATCAGCCCCAGCATTTT
cdr3_aa: CATRPGRLRGSNQPQHF

cdr3_length: 16
d_call: NA
clone_size: few
v_call: TRBV29-1
j_call: TRBJ2-2
cdr3_nt: TGCAGCGTTGAAGGGGCAGGGATCGCGAACACCGGGGAGCTGTTTTTT
cdr3_aa: CSVEGAGIANTGELFF

cdr3_length: 13
d_call: NA
clone_size: many
v_call: TRBV20-1
j_call: TRBJ1-2
cdr3_nt: TGCAGTGCTAGACAGGGCCCTCACTATGGCTACACCTTC
cdr3_aa: CSARQGPHYGYTF

cdr3_length: 15
d_call: NA
clone_size: many
v_call: TRBV7-2
j_call: TRBJ2-4
cdr3_nt: TGTGCCAGCAGCTTTAGCAGTCTAGCCAAAAACATTCAGTACTTC
cdr3_aa: CASSFSSLAKNIQYF

cdr3_length: 15
d_call: TRBD2
clone_size: many
v_call: TRBV7-6
j_call: TRBJ2-1
cdr3_nt: TGTGCCAGCAGCTTAGGAGCTAGCGGGAGTGGTGAGCAGTTCTTC
cdr3_aa: CASSLGASGSGEQFF

cdr3_length: 12
d_call: NA
clone_size: few
v_call: TRBV7-8
j_call: TRBJ1-2
cdr3_nt: TGTGCCAGCAGCATCACAGCCTATGGCTACACCTTC
cdr3_aa: CASSITAYGYTF

cdr3_length: 16
d_call: NA
clone_size: few
v_call: TRBV6-2/TRBV6-3
j_call: TRBJ1-5
cdr3_nt: TGTGCCAGCAGTTACTCCAGGGACTGGAAGTATCAGCCCCAGCATTTT
cdr3_aa: CASSYSRDWKYQPQHF

cdr3_length: 13
d_call: NA
clone_size: many
v_call: TRBV6-5
j_call: TRBJ1-6
cdr3_nt: TGTGCCAGCAGTTTCCAGCAGAATTCACCCCTCCACTTT
cdr3_aa: CASSFQQNSPLHF

cdr3_length: 16
d_call: TRBD2
clone_size: NA
v_call: TRBV20-1
j_call: TRBJ2-5
cdr3_nt: TGCAGTGCTAGAGAGCTAGCGGGAGAAGCTCGGGAGACCCAGTACTTC
cdr3_aa: CSARELAGEARETQYF

cdr3_length: 14
d_call: TRBD2
clone_size: many
v_call: TRBV19
j_call: TRBJ2-7
cdr3_nt: TGTGCCAGTACGAGGAGCGGGATCTTCGACGAGCAGTACTTC
cdr3_aa: CASTRSGIFDEQYF

cdr3_length: 13
d_call: NA
clone_size: many
v_call: TRBV7-3
j_call: TRBJ2-3
cdr3_nt: TGTGCCAGCAGCAGGGAACCCGGGGATACGCAGTATTTT
cdr3_aa: CASSREPGDTQYF

cdr3_length: 14
d_call: NA
clone_size: once
v_call: TRBV6-5
j_call: TRBJ2-7
cdr3_nt: TGTGCCAGCAGTTACGGAGCGGAAGTCTACGAGCAGTACTTC
cdr3_aa: CASSYGAEVYEQYF

cdr3_length: 16
d_call: TRBD1
clone_size: few
v_call: TRBV5-1
j_call: TRBJ1-6
cdr3_nt: TGCGCCAGCAGCTTCCAACGGACAGGGGGCAATTCACCCCTCCACTTT
cdr3_aa: CASSFQRTGGNSPLHF

cdr3_length: 15
d_call: TRBD1
clone_size: many
v_call: TRBV6-4
j_call: TRBJ2-2
cdr3_nt: TGTGCCAGCAGTGACGGGACAGAGAACACCGGGGAGCTGTTTTTT
cdr3_aa: CASSDGTENTGELFF

cdr3_length: 15
d_call: TRBD2
clone_size: many
v_call: TRBV4-1
j_call: TRBJ2-7
cdr3_nt: TGCGCCAGCAGCCATCAAACCCCGACTAGCAACGAGCAGTACTTC
cdr3_aa: CASSHQTPTSNEQYF

cdr3_length: 12
d_call: NA
clone_size: many
v_call: TRBV6-5
j_call: TRBJ2-7
cdr3_nt: TGTGCCAGCAGTTACAAAGACTACGAGCAGTACTTC
cdr3_aa: CASSYKDYEQYF

cdr3_length: 14
d_call: NA
clone_size: NA
v_call: TRBV29-1
j_call: TRBJ2-7
cdr3_nt: TGCAGCGTTGTTTTTGGGTTCCCGGCCTCCGAGCAGTACTTC
cdr3_aa: CSVVFGFPASEQYF

cdr3_length: 15
d_call: TRBD1
clone_size: many
v_call: TRBV6-2/TRBV6-3
j_call: TRBJ1-1
cdr3_nt: TGTGCCAGCAGTTACCGACAGGGGCAGAACACTGAAGCTTTCTTT
cdr3_aa: CASSYRQGQNTEAFF

cdr3_length: 15
d_call: NA
clone_size: many
v_call: TRBV10-2
j_call: TRBJ1-5
cdr3_nt: TGCGCCAGCAGTAAGACAGGCTATAGCAATCAGCCCCAGCATTTT
cdr3_aa: CASSKTGYSNQPQHF

cdr3_length: 12
d_call: NA
clone_size: NA
v_call: TRBV18
j_call: TRBJ2-7
cdr3_nt: TGTGCCAGCTCACCACGACTGAACGAGCAGTACTTC
cdr3_aa: CASSPRLNEQYF

cdr3_length: 17
d_call: TRBD1
clone_size: many
v_call: TRBV3-1
j_call: TRBJ2-1
cdr3_nt: TGTGCCAGCAGCCAACAACAGGGGGGTTGGTCCTACAATGAGCAGTTCTTC
cdr3_aa: CASSQQQGGWSYNEQFF

cdr3_length: 14
d_call: NA
clone_size: many
v_call: TRBV12-3/TRBV12-4
j_call: TRBJ1-2
cdr3_nt: TGTGCCAGCAGTCCCCGGACAGCTAACTATGGCTACACCTTC
cdr3_aa: CASSPRTANYGYTF

cdr3_length: 11
d_call: NA
clone_size: many
v_call: TRBV20-1
j_call: TRBJ2-5
cdr3_nt: TGCAGTGCTAGAGCGTGGGAGACCCAGTACTTC
cdr3_aa: CSARAWETQYF

cdr3_length: 17
d_call: NA
clone_size: many
v_call: TRBV28
j_call: TRBJ1-5
cdr3_nt: TGTGCCAGCAGTTTATGGGAGGACAGTTGGAGCAATCAGCCCCAGCATTTT
cdr3_aa: CASSLWEDSWSNQPQHF

cdr3_length: 12
d_call: TRBD1
clone_size: many
v_call: TRBV20-1
j_call: TRBJ1-2
cdr3_nt: TGCAGCTTAGGAGGGGGCTTACATGGCTACACCTTC
cdr3_aa: CSLGGGLHGYTF

cdr3_length: 18
d_call: TRBD2
clone_size: NA
v_call: TRBV24-1
j_call: TRBJ2-1
cdr3_nt: TGTGCCACCAGTGACCCGAGGGCCGGGAGGGCCTTGGACAATGAGCAGTTCTTC
cdr3_aa: CATSDPRAGRALDNEQFF

cdr3_length: 14
d_call: NA
clone_size: NA
v_call: TRBV20-1
j_call: TRBJ1-2
cdr3_nt: TGCAGTGCTCGACGGGCAGAGATGGACTATGGCTACACCTTC
cdr3_aa: CSARRAEMDYGYTF

cdr3_length: 15
d_call: NA
clone_size: few
v_call: TRBV20-1
j_call: TRBJ2-5
cdr3_nt: TGCAGTGCTAGGAGTGGCGCGATCGGGGGAGAGACCCAGTACTTC
cdr3_aa: CSARSGAIGGETQYF

cdr3_length: 16
d_call: TRBD1
clone_size: NA
v_call: TRBV20-1
j_call: TRBJ1-1
cdr3_nt: TGCAGTGCTAGTCCAACAACAGGGGCCCCGAACACTGAAGCTTTCTTT
cdr3_aa: CSASPTTGAPNTEAFF

cdr3_length: 18
d_call: TRBD1
clone_size: many
v_call: TRBV4-1
j_call: TRBJ2-3
cdr3_nt: TGCGCCAGCAGCCCCGGGACAGGAGGGTTGGTCGGGGCAGATACGCAGTATTTT
cdr3_aa: CASSPGTGGLVGADTQYF

cdr3_length: 14
d_call: NA
clone_size: many
v_call: TRBV6-1
j_call: TRBJ1-2
cdr3_nt: TGTGCCAGCACCTGGGTCGAGGGATTCGATGGCTACACCTTC
cdr3_aa: CASTWVEGFDGYTF

cdr3_length: 13
d_call: TRBD1
clone_size: few
v_call: TRBV3-1
j_call: TRBJ1-1
cdr3_nt: TGTGCCAGCAGCGCACAGGGGGGGACTGAAGCTTTCTTT
cdr3_aa: CASSAQGGTEAFF

cdr3_length: 16
d_call: TRBD1
clone_size: few
v_call: TRBV5-1
j_call: TRBJ1-6
cdr3_nt: TGCGCCAGCAGCTTGGCCGGTCAGGGGGGTAATTCACCCCTCCACTTT
cdr3_aa: CASSLAGQGGNSPLHF

cdr3_length: 11
d_call: NA
clone_size: many
v_call: TRBV5-4
j_call: TRBJ2-7
cdr3_nt: TGTGCCAGCAGCTTCTACAACGAGCAGTACTTC
cdr3_aa: CASSFYNEQYF

cdr3_length: 15
d_call: TRBD2
clone_size: many
v_call: TRBV7-2
j_call: TRBJ2-7
cdr3_nt: TGTGCCAGCAGCCCTCGGACTAGCCGTTCCTACGAGCAGTACTTC
cdr3_aa: CASSPRTSRSYEQYF

cdr3_length: 13
d_call: NA
clone_size: few
v_call: TRBV7-9
j_call: TRBJ1-2
cdr3_nt: TGTGCCAGCAGCTTAAAGGGGCCCTTGGGCTACACCTTC
cdr3_aa: CASSLKGPLGYTF

cdr3_length: 17
d_call: NA
clone_size: NA
v_call: TRBV5-1
j_call: TRBJ2-1
cdr3_nt: TGCGCCAGCAGCTTGGCTCGGGGAACAAAATCTCTGAATGAGCAGTTCTTC
cdr3_aa: CASSLARGTKSLNEQFF

cdr3_length: 14
d_call: NA
clone_size: NA
v_call: TRBV27
j_call: TRBJ2-3
cdr3_nt: TGTGCCAGCAGTTTGAGGGAGTCCGCAGATACGCAGTATTTT
cdr3_aa: CASSLRESADTQYF

cdr3_length: 15
d_call: NA
clone_size: many
v_call: TRBV2
j_call: TRBJ2-2
cdr3_nt: TGTGCCAGCAGTGTTAGGGTTTCGGGGACCGGGGAGCTGTTTTTT
cdr3_aa: CASSVRVSGTGELFF

cdr3_length: 15
d_call: TRBD2
clone_size: many
v_call: TRBV7-6
j_call: TRBJ2-3
cdr3_nt: TGTGCCAGCAGCTTAGCGGGACTAGTTGCAGATACGCAGTATTTT
cdr3_aa: CASSLAGLVADTQYF

cdr3_length: 15
d_call: NA
clone_size: few
v_call: TRBV7-9
j_call: TRBJ2-3
cdr3_nt: TGTGCCAGCAGCGTATTAAGGGGGTTTACAGATACGCAGTATTTT
cdr3_aa: CASSVLRGFTDTQYF

cdr3_length: 16
d_call: TRBD2
clone_size: many
v_call: TRBV11-2
j_call: TRBJ2-5
cdr3_nt: TGTGCCAGCAGCTCTACAACCGGGACTACAGGCCCCCCACAGTACTTC
cdr3_aa: CASSSTTGTTGPPQYF